These T cell receptor beta chains were read from a single sample in a study of cytomegalovirus exposure and HLA in healthy donors. TCRdb's copy holds only in-frame clones and misses some; the assay was immunoSEQ multiplex PCR. The sample lists some 170,000 clones, around 77% occurring once. The specimen sequenced was PBMCs. These receptors were taken from a woman aged 25 to 45 in good health and CMV-seronegative. The CDR3 runs from the conserved cysteine through the conserved F or W. A D gene is named only where the DNA matches it firmly. Size is omitted from some rows. Given values are once, few, many or a class for expanded clones.

TRBD1	NA	13	TRBV7-9	TRBJ2-7	CASSWTGAYEQYF	TGTGCCAGCAGCTGGACAGGGGCTTACGAGCAGTACTTC
NA	once	15	TRBV2	TRBJ1-6	CASSDLGADNSPLHF	TGTGCCAGCAGTGATTTAGGGGCCGATAATTCACCCCTCCACTTT
NA	once	13	TRBV6-5	TRBJ2-1	CASSVTLHNEQFF	TGTGCCAGCAGCGTGACACTCCACAATGAGCAGTTCTTC
NA	NA	15	TRBV7-2	TRBJ1-4	CASSATGLSNEKLFF	TGTGCCAGCAGCGCCACAGGGTTATCTAATGAAAAACTGTTTTTT
TRBD2	NA	17	TRBV2	TRBJ2-5	CASSVLRSGEWQGTQYF	TGTGCCAGCAGTGTGTTAAGAAGCGGGGAGTGGCAGGGGACCCAGTACTTC
NA	NA	16	TRBV5-1	TRBJ2-1	CASSLELGEVHNEQFF	TGCGCCAGCAGCTTGGAACTAGGGGAGGTCCACAATGAGCAGTTCTTC
NA	NA	12	TRBV7-2	TRBJ1-2	CASSLGSRGYTF	TGTGCCAGCAGCTTAGGTTCCCGGGGCTACACCTTC
TRBD1	NA	14	TRBV7-9	TRBJ1-2	CASSSRRDSYGYTF	TGTGCCAGCAGCTCCCGCCGGGACAGCTATGGCTACACCTTC
TRBD2	NA	16	TRBV7-3	TRBJ2-2	CASSLTTSMRAGELFF	TGCGCCAGCAGCTTAACGACTAGCATGAGGGCCGGGGAGCTGTTTTTT
TRBD1	NA	15	TRBV7-9	TRBJ1-2	CASSINEQGNRGYTF	TGTGCCAGCAGCATCAACGAACAGGGGAATCGCGGCTACACCTTC
NA	NA	14	TRBV6-4	TRBJ2-5	CASRSYRAAGTQYF	TGTGCCAGCAGATCCTACAGGGCCGCAGGGACCCAGTACTTC
TRBD1	NA	13	TRBV27	TRBJ2-7	CASKDRTYYEQYF	TGTGCCAGCAAGGACAGGACCTACTACGAGCAGTACTTC
NA	few	13	TRBV6-1	TRBJ1-2	CASSEAGRDGYTF	TGTGCCAGCAGTGAGGCGGGGAGGGATGGCTACACCTTC
NA	NA	16	TRBV6-6	TRBJ1-4	CASRKRPGGTNEKLFF	TGTGCCAGCAGAAAAAGACCCGGGGGGACTAATGAAAAACTGTTTTTT
TRBD2	NA	18	TRBV4-2	TRBJ2-1	CASSQVWLRGRAGGEQFF	TGTGCCAGCAGCCAAGTCTGGTTGCGCGGGAGGGCCGGGGGTGAGCAGTTCTTC
TRBD1	few	14	TRBV6-1	TRBJ2-1	CASRTGTGRNEQFF	TGTGCCAGCAGGACCGGGACAGGGCGCAATGAGCAGTTCTTC
NA	NA	15	TRBV19	TRBJ1-1	CASSIITWQNTEAFF	TGTGCCAGTAGTATTATTACGTGGCAGAACACTGAAGCTTTCTTT
NA	NA	14	TRBV7-9	TRBJ2-7	CASTPGERVYEQYF	TGTGCCAGCACCCCCGGTGAGCGGGTCTACGAGCAGTACTTC
TRBD2	NA	16	TRBV5-6	TRBJ2-1	CASSLAGGGAFIEQFF	TGTGCCAGCAGCTTGGCCGGCGGGGGGGCCTTTATTGAGCAGTTCTTC
TRBD1	once	16	TRBV25-1	TRBJ2-5	CASSDPGTGGAKTQYF	TGTGCCAGCAGTGACCCAGGGACAGGGGGCGCGAAAACCCAGTACTTC
TRBD1	NA	12	TRBV30	TRBJ1-2	CAWSRGGGGYTF	TGTGCCTGGAGTAGAGGAGGGGGCGGATACACCTTC
NA	NA	15	TRBV29-1	TRBJ1-1	CSVGEPGRGNTEAFF	TGCAGCGTTGGGGAACCAGGGAGGGGAAACACTGAAGCTTTCTTT
NA	NA	12	TRBV30	TRBJ1-5	CAWSVLNQPQHF	TGTGCCTGGAGTGTACTCAATCAGCCCCAGCATTTT
TRBD1	NA	14	TRBV7-2	TRBJ2-7	CASSPRDRINEQYF	TGTGCCAGCAGCCCTAGGGACAGGATAAACGAGCAGTACTTC
NA	NA	15	TRBV10-1	TRBJ1-2	CASSSDRRLLYGYTF	TGCGCCAGCAGCTCCGACAGGCGGTTACTATATGGCTACACCTTC
TRBD2	NA	17	TRBV29-1	TRBJ2-1	CSVGGLGGIFSYNEQFF	TGCAGCGTTGGGGGGTTGGGGGGGATATTTTCCTACAATGAGCAGTTCTTC
NA	NA	15	TRBV27	TRBJ2-7	CASSSITGSSYEQYF	TGTGCCAGCAGTTCCATTACAGGAAGCTCCTACGAGCAGTACTTC
TRBD1	NA	13	TRBV30	TRBJ1-2	CAWSPGQLYGYTF	TGTGCCTGGAGTCCGGGACAGTTGTATGGCTACACCTTC
TRBD2	NA	15	TRBV19	TRBJ2-7	CASSMLAGGRKEQYF	TGTGCCAGTAGTATGCTAGCGGGAGGTAGAAAAGAGCAGTACTTC